This TCR beta chain originates from a study of ipilimumab plus nivolumab after autologous stem cell transplantation. The overall study: A median of roughly 8 nivolumab and a few ipilimumab doses were given. The DLBCL cohort had primary refractory and relapsed disease, with 18-month progression-free survival of roughly 85% and 28%. Study conclusions and caveats: The authors say TCR, Treg and microbiome findings warrant further study.

The table came from immunoSEQ multiplex PCR; TCRdb's copy has only in-frame clones and leaves some out. Of under 25,000 clones listed, about 81% were seen once; the top ten hold around 7%. On this clone itself: Its specificity is not known.

The germline CDR1 and CDR2 sequences are LNHDA and SQIVND (reference sequence). The V and J ends lost 3 bases and 3 bases respectively, with 10 bases between them. CDR3 length equals 14 residues. This chain uses TRBV19 with TRBJ2-3; tentative D call: TRBD2 (6 bases). Sample: PBMCs, taken in a trial of ipilimumab plus nivolumab as post-transplant consolidation. The TCR was taken from a male donor with diffuse large B-cell lymphoma. CDR3 nucleotides: TGTGCCAGTAGTATGCTTGGGGGGACAGATACGCAGTATTTT. Encoded protein: CASSMLGGTDTQYF.